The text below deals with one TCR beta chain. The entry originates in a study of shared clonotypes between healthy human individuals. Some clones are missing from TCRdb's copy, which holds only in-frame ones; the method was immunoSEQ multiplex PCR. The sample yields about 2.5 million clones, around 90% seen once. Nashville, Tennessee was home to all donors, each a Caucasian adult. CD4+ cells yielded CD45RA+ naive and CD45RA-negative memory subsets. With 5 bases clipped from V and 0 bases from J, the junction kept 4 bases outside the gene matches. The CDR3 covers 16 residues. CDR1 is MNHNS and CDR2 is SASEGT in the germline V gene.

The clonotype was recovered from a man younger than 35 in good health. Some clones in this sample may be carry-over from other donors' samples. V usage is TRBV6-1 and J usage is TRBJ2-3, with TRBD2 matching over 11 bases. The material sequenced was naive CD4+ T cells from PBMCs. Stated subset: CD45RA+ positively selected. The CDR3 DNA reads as TGTGCCAGCAGTAAAGGGACTAGCGGAAGCACAGATACGCAGTATTTT. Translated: CASSKGTSGSTDTQYF.